This record looks at one T cell receptor beta chain sequence and its context. The sample originates from a study of cytomegalovirus exposure and HLA in healthy donors. Researchers ran the PCR with 60 Vbeta and 13 Jbeta primers. Generated by immunoSEQ multiplex PCR, the TCRdb table keeps only in-frame clones and is missing some. Of roughly 65,000 clones in the sample, about four fifths were seen once. This CDR3 spans 16 amino acids. CDR1 and CDR2 (germline): PRHDT, FYEKMQ (reference sequence). The V gene end was trimmed by 5 bases and the J gene end by 4 bases; junction bases not matched to a gene: 8. The TCR sequence derives from a woman between 25 and 40 years old in good health and CMV-seronegative. The chain carries TRBV13 and TRBJ1-2, with 12 bases that match TRBD1. The sample comprised PBMCs. Written as DNA, the CDR3 is TGTGCCAGCAGCCCCGGAGGGACAGGGGGCCTCTATGGCTACACCTTC. It translates to CASSPGGTGGLYGYTF.